The clone carrying this T cell receptor beta chain was detected only once. This entry belongs to a study of T cells in Graves' hyperthyroidism and ophthalmopathy. Amplification of TCR beta CDR3 regions used RNA as the template. HTBI primers drove first-round RT-PCR of the TCR CDR3. Each CDR3 protein gets one entry after TCRdb re-called the multiplex PCR reads with MiXCR. This table holds nearly 750,000 distinct CDR3 sequences, roughly a third found once. Germline trimming cut 5 bases from V and 5 bases from J; bases unmatched to any gene: 11. Germline V gene lookup returns CDR1 SEHNR and CDR2 FQNEAQ (reference sequence). CDR3 length: 17 amino acids.

This receptor was taken from a woman between 40 and 50 years old with Graves' hyperthyroidism. Sequenced sample: blood. The J gene is TRBJ2-2, the V gene TRBV7-9; the match to TRBD1 covers 10 bases. The CDR3 nucleotides read TGTGCCAGCAGCCCCACCCCTCGACAGGGGGCGACCGGGGAGCTGTTTTTT. It codes for CASSPTPRQGATGELFF.